A selection of T cell receptor beta chains follows, all from one sample in a study of molecular identifiers for immune sequencing clone quantification. TCRdb reprocessed the PCR reads with MiXCR, giving one entry per CDR3 protein. The table has 85,000 to 90,000 distinct CDR3 sequences, 15% to 20% seen once. The source material was naive CD8+ T cells from blood, with Jurkat cell RNA spiked in. The receptors originated from a human donor in good health. Some libraries in this study had Jurkat cell RNA spiked in. Each CDR3 is given with its conserved first and last residue. D genes are given only for firm matches. Expanded clones are given a class, and other clones once, few, many or no size at all.

len	abundance	d_gene	j_gene	v_gene	CDR3nt	CDR3aa
15	many	NA	TRBJ1-4	TRBV4-3	TGCGCCAGCAGCCAAGAAGGCAGGGTCAATGAAAAACTGTTTTTT	CASSQEGRVNEKLFF
16	few	NA	TRBJ2-7	TRBV4-3	TGCGCCAGCAGCCAAGATGGCACAGGAGATCTACACGAGCAGTACTTC	CASSQDGTGDLHEQYF
15	many	NA	TRBJ1-1	TRBV7-8	TGTGCCAGCAGCCACGGTGCAGGGCGGAACACTGAAGCTTTCTTT	CASSHGAGRNTEAFF
15	many	NA	TRBJ2-5	TRBV5-3	TGTGCCAGCTCTCCAACGACTGGGCCCAGAGACACCCAGTGCTTT	CASSPTTGPRDTQCF
17	NA	NA	TRBJ2-1	TRBV21-1	TGTGCCAGCAGCAAAGGTGGACTAACGCCAGGAAGGGATGAGCAGTTCTTC	CASSKGGLTPGRDEQFF
15	many	NA	TRBJ2-1	TRBV5-1	TGCGCCAGCACCTTAGAGTCCAGACCCTACAATGAGCAGTTCTTC	CASTLESRPYNEQFF
14	many	NA	TRBJ1-1	TRBV28	TGTGCCAGCAGTTTAGGAGGCCACGGGACTGAAGCTTTCTTT	CASSLGGHGTEAFF
17	many	TRBD2	TRBJ2-7	TRBV7-6	TGTGCCAGCAGCTTAGAGGGGACTAGCGGGGGGACCTACGAGCAGTACTTC	CASSLEGTSGGTYEQYF
17	many	NA	TRBJ1-5	TRBV5-5	TGTGCCAGCAGCTTGTGGGACGGAGAATATAGCAATCAGCCCCAGCATTTT	CASSLWDGEYSNQPQHF
14	NA	TRBD2	TRBJ2-7	TRBV6-2/TRBV6-3	TGTGCCAGCAGTTTACTAGCGGGAGTCCACGAGCAGTACTTC	CASSLLAGVHEQYF
13	many	NA	TRBJ1-5	TRBV4-3	TGCGCCAGCAGCCAAGACAGGGCTCAGCCCCAGCATTTT	CASSQDRAQPQHF
16	many	TRBD2	TRBJ2-7	TRBV9	TGTGCCAGCAGCGAGGGACTAGCGGGACCTTCCTACGAGCAGTACTTC	CASSEGLAGPSYEQYF
13	many	NA	TRBJ1-1	TRBV7-9	TGTGCCAGCGGTATAGGAGCGGACACTGAAGCTTTCTTT	CASGIGADTEAFF
14	many	TRBD2	TRBJ2-3	TRBV12-3/TRBV12-4	TGTGCCAGCAGTTCTAGCGGGAGGTTCGATACGCAGTATTTT	CASSSSGRFDTQYF
15	few	TRBD1	TRBJ2-1	TRBV28	TGTGCCAGCAGTTCGGGACAGGGCGGAACCAATGAGCAGTTCTTC	CASSSGQGGTNEQFF
13	many	NA	TRBJ1-5	TRBV27	TGTGCCAGCAGTCCCGGGGGATATCAGCCCCAGCATTTT	CASSPGGYQPQHF
15	many	TRBD1	TRBJ1-4	TRBV15	TGTGCCACCAGAGACCCGGGACAGGGTATATGGAAACTGTTTTTT	CATRDPGQGIWKLFF
15	many	TRBD2	TRBJ2-3	TRBV7-2	TGTGCCAGCAGCATGGGACTAGCGGGGCCCGATACGCAGTATTTT	CASSMGLAGPDTQYF
16	NA	NA	TRBJ2-7	TRBV27	TGTGCCAGCAGTGAACGGCAGGGGCTTAGGGCCTACGAGCAGTACTTC	CASSERQGLRAYEQYF
13	many	NA	TRBJ1-1	TRBV6-5	TGTGCCAGCAGCTCTATAGGGACCACTGAAGCTTTCTTT	CASSSIGTTEAFF
14	many	NA	TRBJ2-1	TRBV7-6	TGTGCCAGCAGCTTAGGTCAGGGAATCGATGAGCAGTTCTTC	CASSLGQGIDEQFF
15	medium-sized	NA	TRBJ2-6	TRBV29-1	TGCAGCGTTCTGGCCACAACGACTGGGGCCAACGTCCTGACTTTC	CSVLATTTGANVLTF
20	many	TRBD2	TRBJ2-1	TRBV7-2	TGTGCCAGCAGCCCGGGACTAGCGGGGGACCCCATTCTCTCCTACAATGAGCAGTTCTTC	CASSPGLAGDPILSYNEQFF
14	many	NA	TRBJ2-7	TRBV4-2	TGTGCCAGCAGCCAAGGGCCCAGGGGAGACGAGCAGTACTTC	CASSQGPRGDEQYF
17	many	NA	TRBJ1-1	TRBV18	TGTGCCAGCTCATCCGCCCACAGAACGGTTCTGAACACTGAAGCTTTCTTT	CASSSAHRTVLNTEAFF
19	NA	TRBD2	TRBJ2-1	TRBV10-3	TGTGCCATCAGTGAGGGACTAGCGGGAGGGGTTAGCTCCTACAATGAGCAGTTCTTC	CAISEGLAGGVSSYNEQFF
12	many	NA	TRBJ2-7	TRBV5-5	TGTGCCAGCAGCTTTACGGGCCACGAGCAGTACTTC	CASSFTGHEQYF
14	many	NA	TRBJ1-5	TRBV4-3	TGCGCCAGCAGCCAAGATCGCGACGACCAGCCCCAGCATTTT	CASSQDRDDQPQHF
14	many	TRBD1	TRBJ1-5	TRBV7-9	TGTGCCAGCAGCCGAGGACAGGCCAATCAGCCCCAGCATTTT	CASSRGQANQPQHF
15	many	NA	TRBJ2-1	TRBV19	TGTGCCAGTCGCGGACATGACAGGTTGGGGAATGAGCAGTTCTTC	CASRGHDRLGNEQFF
16	many	TRBD2	TRBJ2-4	TRBV7-9	TGTGCCAGCAGCTTTATCAGTACTAGCGGAGAAAACATTCAGTACTTC	CASSFISTSGENIQYF
15	NA	NA	TRBJ2-7	TRBV5-1	TGCGCCAGCAGCTTGGCGGGCCTTAACACCTACGAGCAGTACTTC	CASSLAGLNTYEQYF
14	many	NA	TRBJ2-7	TRBV30	TGTGCCTGGACAGCACCGGGAACCCGGAACGAGCAGTACTTC	CAWTAPGTRNEQYF
16	NA	NA	TRBJ2-7	TRBV7-9	TGTGCCAGCAGCGCGACGTTTGGGGCCGCACCCGACGAGCAGTACTTC	CASSATFGAAPDEQYF
15	many	TRBD1	TRBJ1-1	TRBV6-1	TGTGCCAGCAGTGAGTGGACAGGGCTGAACACTGAAGCTTTCTTT	CASSEWTGLNTEAFF
16	many	NA	TRBJ2-5	TRBV9	TGTGCCAGCAGCGTAGGCCAGGGCAAGTACCAAGAGACCCAGTACTTC	CASSVGQGKYQETQYF
14	many	TRBD1	TRBJ1-5	TRBV3-1	TGTGCCAGCAGCCAAGGACAGGGTTTATGGCCCCAGCATTTT	CASSQGQGLWPQHF
14	many	NA	TRBJ2-7	TRBV11-1	TGTGCCAGCAGCTGGGAACAGGAGGCCTACGAGCAGTACTTC	CASSWEQEAYEQYF
12	few	NA	TRBJ2-5	TRBV28	TGTGCCAGCACAGGGGATCTGGAGACCCAGTACTTC	CASTGDLETQYF
13	many	NA	TRBJ2-7	TRBV7-9	TGTGCCAGCAGCTCGTCGGCTGGGGGCGAGCAGTACTTC	CASSSSAGGEQYF
16	many	NA	TRBJ2-3	TRBV6-2/TRBV6-3	TGTGCCAGCAGTTACTCGAATGCGGGCCCCACAGATACGCAGTATTTT	CASSYSNAGPTDTQYF
13	many	NA	TRBJ2-2	TRBV29-1	TGCAGCGTTGAGGGGGGGCTCACCGGGGAGCTGTTTTTT	CSVEGGLTGELFF
15	many	TRBD1	TRBJ2-7	TRBV5-6	TGTGCCAGCAGCTGGGGACAGCATAGCTCCTACGAGCAGTACTTC	CASSWGQHSSYEQYF
16	NA	TRBD2	TRBJ2-5	TRBV4-1	TGCGCCAGCAGCCAAGGGTCAGGGAGGGCACAAGAGACCCAGTACTTC	CASSQGSGRAQETQYF